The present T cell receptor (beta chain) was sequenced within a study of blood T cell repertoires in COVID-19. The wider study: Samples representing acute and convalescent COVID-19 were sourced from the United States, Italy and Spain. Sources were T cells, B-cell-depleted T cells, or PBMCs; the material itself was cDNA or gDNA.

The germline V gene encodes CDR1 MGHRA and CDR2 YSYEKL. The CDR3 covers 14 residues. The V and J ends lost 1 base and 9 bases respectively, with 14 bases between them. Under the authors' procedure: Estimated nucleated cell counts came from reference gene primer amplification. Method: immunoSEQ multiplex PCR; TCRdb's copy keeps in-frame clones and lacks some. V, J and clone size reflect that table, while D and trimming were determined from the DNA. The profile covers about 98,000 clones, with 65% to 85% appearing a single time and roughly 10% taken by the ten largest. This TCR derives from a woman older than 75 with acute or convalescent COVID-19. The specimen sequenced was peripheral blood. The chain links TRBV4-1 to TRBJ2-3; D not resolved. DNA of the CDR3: TGCGCCAGCAGCCAAGGCAATGGGCCTGGAACGCAGTATTTT. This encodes CASSQGNGPGTQYF.